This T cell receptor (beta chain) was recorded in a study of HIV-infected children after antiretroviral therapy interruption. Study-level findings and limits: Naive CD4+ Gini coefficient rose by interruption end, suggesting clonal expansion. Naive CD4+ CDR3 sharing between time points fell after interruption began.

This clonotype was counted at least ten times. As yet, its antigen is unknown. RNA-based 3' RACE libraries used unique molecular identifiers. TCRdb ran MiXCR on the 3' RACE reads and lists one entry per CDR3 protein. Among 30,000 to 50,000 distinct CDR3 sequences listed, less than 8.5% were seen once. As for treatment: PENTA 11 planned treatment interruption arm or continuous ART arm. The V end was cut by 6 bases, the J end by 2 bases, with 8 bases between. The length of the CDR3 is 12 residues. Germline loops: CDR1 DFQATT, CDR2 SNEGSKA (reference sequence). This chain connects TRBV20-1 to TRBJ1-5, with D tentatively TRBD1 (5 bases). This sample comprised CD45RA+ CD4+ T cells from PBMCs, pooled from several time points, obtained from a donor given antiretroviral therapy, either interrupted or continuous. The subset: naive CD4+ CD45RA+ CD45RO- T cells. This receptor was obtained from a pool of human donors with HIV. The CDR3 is CSAPTGNQPQHF. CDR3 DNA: TGCAGTGCGCCGACAGGCAATCAGCCCCAGCATTTT.